The 27 T cell receptor beta chains in this list originate from one sample, sequenced in a study of T cell repertoires in cytomegalovirus infection. Each CDR3 protein gets one entry after TCRdb re-called the reads with MiXCR. The sample carries about 150,000 distinct CDR3 sequences, about a quarter recorded once. The sequencing sample was made of PBMCs. These receptors all come from a human donor in good health (CMV status not recorded). Some clones in this sample may be carry-over from other donors' samples.

V and J are TRBV15 and TRBJ1-2; 8 nucleotides align to TRBD1. Looked up from germline, CDR1 is LNHNV and CDR2 is YYDKDF (reference sequence). CDR3 size: 13 residues. Trimming removed 5 bases from V and 8 bases from J; junction bases left unmatched: 7. The CDR3 spells CATSSRTGKGYTF. The CDR3 DNA reads as TGTGCCACCAGCTCCCGGACAGGGAAAGGCTACACCTTC. The full variable domain, its missing parts supplied by reference TRBV15 and TRBJ1-2, is DAMVIQNPRYQVTQFGKPVTLSCSQTLNHNVMYWYQQKSSQAPKLLFHYYDKDFNNEADTPDNFQSRRPNTSFCFLDIRSPGLGDTAMYLCATSSRTGKGYTFGSGTRLTVV.

This clonotype was observed a handful of times. This chain connects TRBV7-9 to TRBJ1-1, with 7 bases matching TRBD1. This CDR3 has 15 residues. V lost 3 bases to trimming and J lost 1 base; unmatched junction nucleotides: 5. Germline loops: CDR1 SEHNR, CDR2 FQNEAQ (reference sequence). The CDR3: CASSLPGQQNTEAFF. CDR3 nucleotides: TGTGCCAGCAGCTTGCCGGGACAGCAGAACACTGAAGCTTTCTTT.

This clonotype occurred a few times. The chain combines TRBV28 with TRBJ1-5; no firm D call. The germline CDR1 and CDR2 sequences are MDHEN and SYDVKM. The length of the CDR3 is 14 residues. Trimming stripped 5 bases from V and 7 bases from J, with 15 bases between. CDR3 sequence: CASSPYREGQPQHF. CDR3 sequence (DNA): TGTGCCAGCAGTCCTTATCGGGAAGGCCAGCCCCAGCATTTT.

This clonotype was recorded at least ten times. J is TRBJ1-1 and V is TRBV28; TRBD1 matches at 9 bases. V shed 3 bases, J shed 10 bases, and the junction held 12 bases outside the gene matches. This CDR3 region has 15 residues. The germline V gene encodes CDR1 MDHEN and CDR2 SYDVKM. The CDR3 reads CASSLVRTGEGGAFF. The CDR3 DNA reads as TGTGCCAGCAGTTTGGTCCGGACAGGGGAGGGGGGAGCTTTCTTT.

J is TRBJ2-5 and V is TRBV6-5; a possible D gene is TRBD2 (5 bases). From germline, CDR1 is MNHEY and CDR2 SVGAGI. With 9 bases removed from V and 3 bases from J, the gap between germline ends came to 14 bases. This CDR3 contains 13 residues. CDR3 sequence reads: CARRFGEKETQYF. The DNA for the CDR3 is TGTGCCAGAAGGTTCGGGGAGAAAGAGACCCAGTACTTC.

This clonotype has ten or more counts. V usage is TRBV28 and J usage is TRBJ2-2; TRBD2 aligns across 9 bases. From germline, CDR1 is MDHEN and CDR2 SYDVKM. Germline trimming cut 1 base from V and 5 bases from J; bases unmatched to any gene: 8. This CDR3 spans 17 amino acids. This chain's CDR3 is CASSLSVAGVGTGELFF. CDR3 coding DNA: TGTGCCAGCAGTTTATCGGTAGCGGGAGTAGGGACCGGGGAGCTGTTTTTT.

The sample holds one count of this clonotype. The CDR3 DNA reads TGTGCCAGCAGCTTGTCTTGGGGGGCTGAAGCTTTCTTT. Residues: CASSLSWGAEAFF. This chain links TRBV5-6 with TRBJ1-1; tentatively, D is TRBD1 (5 bases). The germline V gene has CDR1 SGHDT and CDR2 YYEEEE. V was trimmed by 1 base and J by 6 bases, leaving 10 bases between them. This CDR3 region has 13 residues.

This clonotype came up many times. The chain is built from TRBV28 and TRBJ1-1; no reliable D call. The CDR3 sequence is 14 residues long. Germline V gives CDR1 MDHEN, CDR2 SYDVKM. V gave up 2 bases and J gave up 0 bases, with 7 bases separating them. The CDR3, as DNA: TGTGCCAGCAGTTTAGCGCAGCTGAACACTGAAGCTTTCTTT. As protein: CASSLAQLNTEAFF.

In its sample, this clonotype was seen a few times. The genes are TRBV7-8 and TRBJ2-7; 10 bases line up with TRBD1. The germline gives CDR1 SGHVS, CDR2 FQNEAQ. This CDR3 comprises 19 residues. The V and J ends lost 3 bases and 0 bases, in that order; junction bases with no gene match: 14. The DNA of the CDR3 is TGTGCCAGCAGCTTCCGTAGACCGGGACAGGGGAAGGACTCCTACGAGCAGTACTTC. The encoded protein is CASSFRRPGQGKDSYEQYF.

The table lists this clonotype with a few counts. This chain links TRBV19 with TRBJ1-1, with a possible D match to TRBD1 (6 bases). V dropped 0 bases and J dropped 1 base, with 9 bases sitting between them. The CDR3 is 15 amino acids. The V gene's germline CDR1 is LNHDA and CDR2 SQIVND (reference sequence). CDR3 region: CASSIDGTPNTEAFF. The CDR3 DNA is TGTGCCAGTAGTATAGACGGGACACCGAACACTGAAGCTTTCTTT.

This clonotype has ten or more counts. The J gene is TRBJ1-4, the V gene TRBV7-9, with 8 bases lining up with TRBD1. The CDR3 length is 14 residues. The J segment lost 8 bases and the V segment lost 4 bases, leaving 6 bases of the junction unmatched. Germline V gives CDR1 SEHNR, CDR2 FQNEAQ (reference sequence). This CDR3 reads CASSSDRGGEKLFF. CDR3 DNA sequence: TGTGCCAGCAGCTCCGACAGGGGTGGGGAAAAACTGTTTTTT.

This clonotype was picked up a small number of times. Here the CDR3 reads CSVGTSVRVDTQYF. Written as DNA, the CDR3 is TGCAGCGTTGGGACTAGCGTCCGGGTAGATACGCAGTATTTT. This chain connects TRBV29-1 to TRBJ2-3; TRBD2 matches 9 bases. Trimming cost V 4 bases and J 5 bases; bases outside gene matches: 7. Germline lookup yields CDR1 SQVTM and CDR2 ANQGSEA. This CDR3 contains 14 residues.

This clonotype was found a few times. The V gene is TRBV7-8, the J gene TRBJ2-2; D is possibly TRBD1 (6 bases). The CDR3 length is 16 residues. The ends were cut back, 6 bases at V and 5 bases at J, with 19 bases in the middle. Germline V gene sequence: CDR1 SGHVS, CDR2 FQNEAQ. CDR3 protein: CASRLGGGARTGELFF. CDR3 nucleotides: TGTGCCAGCAGGCTTGGTGGGGGCGCACGGACCGGGGAGCTGTTTTTT.

This rearrangement joins TRBV4-2 to TRBJ1-6; a weak D match, TRBD1 (5 bases). The CDR3 has 16 residues. Trimming took 0 bases from V and 7 from J, leaving 13 bases between them. Germline loops: CDR1 LGHNA, CDR2 YNFKEQ. Here the CDR3 reads CASSQEWDQRNSPLHF. The CDR3 coding sequence is TGTGCCAGCAGCCAAGAATGGGACCAGAGGAATTCACCCCTCCACTTT.

This clonotype was found a few times. V usage is TRBV5-1 and J usage is TRBJ2-1; unclear D gene. CDR3 length: 14 residues. The V end was cut by 4 bases, the J end by 3 bases, with 11 bases between. Germline CDR1 is SGHRS and CDR2 is YFSETQ. The DNA for the CDR3 is TGCGCCAGCAGCCGCGTGACCCTCTACAATGAGCAGTTCTTC. It codes for CASSRVTLYNEQFF.

The chain is built from TRBV28 and TRBJ2-1; tentatively, D is TRBD1 (5 bases). The CDR3 runs to 15 residues. Deletions cut 3 bases from V and 10 bases from J, with 19 bases between. The germline gives CDR1 MDHEN, CDR2 SYDVKM. CDR3: CASSFRQGIIAEQFF. Written as DNA, the CDR3 is TGTGCCAGCAGTTTTCGGCAGGGAATAATCGCGGAGCAGTTCTTC.

The chain is built from TRBV29-1 and TRBJ2-7, with TRBD1 identical over 9 bases. The CDR3 length is 14 residues. The junction had 9 bases not matched to a gene; V was cut back by 5 bases and J by 4 bases. Germline CDR1 and CDR2: SQVTM and ANQGSEA. For the CDR3, the DNA is TGCAGCGTTTCCGGGACAGGGAATTCTTACGAGCAGTACTTC. Translated: CSVSGTGNSYEQYF.

This clonotype was observed many times. This chain links TRBV7-6 with TRBJ1-6; possibly TRBD1 for D (6 bases). Trimming took off 5 bases at V and 6 bases at J, with 17 bases between the two ends. Looked up from germline, CDR1 is SGHVS and CDR2 is FNYEAQ. This CDR3 has 16 amino acids. The DNA of the CDR3 is TGTGCCAGCAGCGAAGTACAGGGCCTACTTAATTCACCCCTCCACTTT. Translated, it gives CASSEVQGLLNSPLHF.

The chain combines TRBV28 with TRBJ1-4, with D possibly being TRBD1 (5 bases). V was cut by 5 bases and J by 5 bases, with 15 bases left in between. Germline lookup yields CDR1 MDHEN and CDR2 SYDVKM. CDR3 length: 15 amino acids. The CDR3 DNA sequence: TGTGCCAGCAGTGATCTCGGGAGGGGAAATGAAAAACTGTTTTTT. It yields the protein CASSDLGRGNEKLFF.

This clonotype was seen at least ten times. The gene calls are TRBV7-8 and TRBJ2-1, with 8 positions matching TRBD2. With V trimmed by 3 bases and J by 0 bases, 4 bases remained unmatched. Germline V gene sequence: CDR1 SGHVS, CDR2 FQNEAQ. There are 16 residues in the CDR3. CDR3 DNA: TGTGCCAGCAGCTTCGATAGCGGGGCCTCCTACAATGAGCAGTTCTTC. This gives the protein CASSFDSGASYNEQFF. The whole variable domain, filled in from reference TRBV7-8 and TRBJ2-1, reads GAGVSQSPRYKVAKRGQDVALRCDPISGHVSLFWYQQALGQGPEFLTYFQNEAQLDKSGLPSDRFFAERPEGSVSTLKIQRTQQEDSAVYLCASSFDSGASYNEQFFGPGTRLTVL.

A few counts support this clonotype. This chain uses TRBV28 with TRBJ2-2, with TRBD2 matching 14 bases. Trimming cost V 5 bases and J 7 bases; bases outside gene matches: 3. Germline V lookup: CDR1 MDHEN, CDR2 SYDVKM. The CDR3 consists of 15 residues. CDR3 sequence (DNA): TGTGCCAGCAGTGAGGGACTAGCGGGGGTCGGGGAGCTGTTTTTT. Its translation is CASSEGLAGVGELFF.

CDR3 nucleotides: TGCGCCAGCAGCAGCGAAGGGGGCAATCAGCCCCAGCATTTT. Encoded protein: CASSSEGGNQPQHF. The rearrangement links TRBV5-1 to TRBJ1-5; D is possibly TRBD1 (5 bases). Trimming took 4 bases from V and 2 from J, leaving 10 bases between them. The CDR3 length is 14 residues. Germline V gives CDR1 SGHRS, CDR2 YFSETQ.

This clonotype was observed a few times. The genes are TRBV7-2 and TRBJ2-2, with D tentatively TRBD2 (6 bases). V was cut by 3 bases and J by 0 bases, with 8 bases left in between. Germline assignment: CDR1 SGHTA and CDR2 FQGNSA. This CDR3 region has 15 residues. CDR3 nucleotide sequence: TGTGCCAGCAGCTTGACTAGGACGAACACCGGGGAGCTGTTTTTT. It is translated as CASSLTRTNTGELFF.

The chain is built from TRBV19 and TRBJ1-1, with D perhaps matching TRBD1 (5 bases). The germline V gene encodes CDR1 LNHDA and CDR2 SQIVND (reference sequence). Trimming removed 9 bases from V and 1 base from J, with 12 bases in between. The CDR3 consists of 13 residues. The chain's CDR3 is CASGHRGNTEAFF. In DNA, the CDR3 is TGTGCCAGCGGACATAGGGGGAACACTGAAGCTTTCTTT.

The chain has TRBV28 and TRBJ1-6, with D maybe TRBD1 (5 bases). Germline V gene data show CDR1 as MDHEN and CDR2 as SYDVKM. CDR3 length: 14 amino acids. V dropped 6 bases and J dropped 16 bases, with 22 bases sitting between them. The CDR3 loop reads CASSPQGRSISLHF. The CDR3 bases are TGTGCCAGCAGCCCGCAGGGACGGTCAATTAGTCTCCACTTT.

The chain links TRBV28 to TRBJ1-1; TRBD1 matches at 7 bases. The CDR3 covers 14 residues. V shed 2 bases and J 3 bases; nucleotides not matched to a gene: 3. CDR1 and CDR2 from the germline V gene are MDHEN and SYDVKM. For the CDR3, the DNA is TGTGCCAGCAGTTTAGAGGGGGCATACACTGAAGCTTTCTTT. This sequence encodes CASSLEGAYTEAFF.

This clonotype was counted ten times or more. The chain links TRBV14 to TRBJ2-1, with a tentative D call TRBD1 (5 bases). CDR1 is SGHDN, CDR2 FVKESK, per germline. V lost 1 base and J lost 3, with 7 bases in between. CDR3 size: 14 residues. CDR3 DNA: TGTGCCAGCAGCCAAGGGGGCTTCTACAATGAGCAGTTCTTC. This translates into CASSQGGFYNEQFF.